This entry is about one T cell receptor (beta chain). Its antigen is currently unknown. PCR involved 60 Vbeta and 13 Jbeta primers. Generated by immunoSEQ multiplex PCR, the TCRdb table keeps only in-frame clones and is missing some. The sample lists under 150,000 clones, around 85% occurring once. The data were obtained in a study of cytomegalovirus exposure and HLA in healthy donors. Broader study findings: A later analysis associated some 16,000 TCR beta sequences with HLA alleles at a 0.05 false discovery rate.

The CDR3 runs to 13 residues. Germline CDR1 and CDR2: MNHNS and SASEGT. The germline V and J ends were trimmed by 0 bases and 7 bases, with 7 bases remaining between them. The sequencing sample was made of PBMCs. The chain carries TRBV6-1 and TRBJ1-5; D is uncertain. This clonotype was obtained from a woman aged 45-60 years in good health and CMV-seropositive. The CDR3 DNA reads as TGTGCCAGCAGTGAAGCGTGGCTCCAGCCCCAGCATTTT. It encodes CASSEAWLQPQHF.